Following are 28 T cell receptor beta chains from one sample sequenced in a study of T cell responses to AZD1222 COVID-19 vaccine (dated by TCRdb to about 2021). The time point label corresponds to: about 28 days (+/-7) after the second vaccine dose. The library relied on the immunoSEQ multiplex PCR assay. The table was pulled from immuneACCESS by TCRdb, which kept in-frame rearrangements only. Such tables lose some clones; where checked, under half of the loss comes from unresolved V genes, and the rest has no known cause. Counted in this sample were 45,000 to 65,000 clones; about 87% of them appeared once. Roughly 2.7% of the sample goes to the ten largest clones. The source was peripheral blood, collected 28 days after the second AZD1222 dose. These receptor sequences come from an adult who received the AZD1222 COVID-19 vaccine.

The chain combines TRBV18 with TRBJ1-1; no reliable D call. This CDR3 spans 14 amino acids. V shed 0 bases and J shed 1 base, with 6 bases lying between them. CDR1 and CDR2 (germline): KGHSH, LQKENI. CDR3 protein: CASSPPLGNTEAFF. The CDR3 DNA reads as TGTGCCAGCTCACCACCGCTAGGGAACACTGAAGCTTTCTTT. Supplemented by reference TRBV18 and TRBJ1-1, the full variable domain reads NAGVMQNPRHLVRRRGQEARLRCSPMKGHSHVYWYRQLPEEGLKFMVYLQKENIIDESGMPKERFSAEFPKEGPSILRIQQVVRGDSAAYFCASSPPLGNTEAFFGQGTRLTVV.

The rearrangement uses TRBV5-1 and TRBJ2-7; D uncertain. Germline loops: CDR1 SGHRS, CDR2 YFSETQ. CDR3 length: 12 amino acids. With 0 bases removed from V and 6 bases from J, the gap between germline ends came to 7 bases. CDR3: CASSLAGIEQYF. The CDR3 bases are TGCGCCAGCAGCTTGGCAGGAATCGAGCAGTACTTC.

V is TRBV12-3 or TRBV12-4 and J is TRBJ2-2; D uncertain. The CDR3 covers 13 residues. V lost 5 bases and J lost 5, with 9 bases in between. CDR3 region: CASSPHLTGELFF. The DNA for the CDR3 is TGTGCCAGCAGTCCCCATCTTACCGGGGAGCTGTTTTTT.

The chain carries TRBV20-1 and TRBJ1-5, with D tentatively TRBD1 (5 bases). Trimming removed 5 bases from V and 7 bases from J, with 9 bases in between. CDR1 DFQATT and CDR2 SNEGSKA come from the germline V gene (reference sequence). CDR3 length: 11 residues. CDR3 DNA sequence: TGCAGTGCTCAATCAGGGCAGCCCCAGCATTTT. As protein: CSAQSGQPQHF.

This sequence joins TRBV28 and TRBJ2-7, with D possibly TRBD2 on 5 matching bases. The CDR3 is 16 amino acids. The V end was cut by 8 bases, the J end by 1 base, with 21 bases between. Germline CDR1 MDHEN, CDR2 SYDVKM. This CDR3 reads CASLPQAAVRSYEQYF. The DNA for the CDR3 is TGTGCCAGCCTCCCGCAAGCGGCAGTGCGGTCCTACGAGCAGTACTTC.

The V gene is TRBV28, the J gene TRBJ1-2, with D tentatively TRBD1 (6 bases). The length of the CDR3 is 15 residues. Per the germline V gene, CDR1 is MDHEN and CDR2 is SYDVKM. The V end lost 5 bases, the J end lost 0 bases, and 13 bases lay between the germline ends. CDR3 nucleotides: TGTGCCAGCAGTAGTACAGGGTTTCCTAACTATGGCTACACCTTC. It yields the protein CASSSTGFPNYGYTF.

This clone was recorded once. V gene TRBV5-1 combines with J gene TRBJ1-1; D is possibly TRBD1 (5 bases). Per germline, CDR1 SGHRS and CDR2 YFSETQ. The CDR3 runs to 14 residues. V was shortened by 0 bases and J by 8 bases, with 14 bases between the two germline ends. The CDR3 DNA is TGCGCCAGCAGCTTGGCCCCGGGGCTCGGGGAAGCTTTCTTT. It is translated as CASSLAPGLGEAFF.

V is TRBV6-4 and J is TRBJ1-1, with D perhaps TRBD1 (6 bases). The V gene lost 8 bases and the J gene lost 0 bases, with 13 bases spanning the gap. This CDR3 comprises 14 residues. The germline V gene has CDR1 MRHNA and CDR2 SNTAGT. The CDR3 DNA reads TGTGCCAGCCGGGACACAGATATGAACACTGAAGCTTTCTTT. As protein: CASRDTDMNTEAFF.

This chain uses TRBV7-2 with TRBJ2-1, with no clear D. Germline-derived CDR1 and CDR2 are SGHTA and FQGNSA. V was cut by 8 bases and J by 7 bases, with 15 bases left in between. This CDR3 is 13 amino acids long. The CDR3 nucleotides read TGTGCCAGCGGGTCACGTCGGCTAAATGAGCAGTTCTTC. This gives the protein CASGSRRLNEQFF.

V and J are TRBV7-3 and TRBJ2-1, with D tentatively TRBD1 (6 bases). The CDR3 is made up of 15 amino acids. V lost 2 bases and J 7 bases, leaving 15 bases between the germline ends. The germline V gene encodes CDR1 SGHTA and CDR2 FQGTGA. The CDR3 sequence is CASSLEMGARNEQFF. As DNA, the CDR3 is TGTGCCAGCAGCTTAGAGATGGGGGCGAGAAATGAGCAGTTCTTC.

CDR3 residues: CASKPGGEETQYF. The CDR3 DNA is TGTGCCAGCAAGCCGGGGGGAGAAGAGACCCAGTACTTC. V is TRBV7-9 and J is TRBJ2-5; 7 nucleotides match TRBD2. V was clipped by 7 bases and J by 3 bases; unmatched bases: 5. Germline V lookup: CDR1 SEHNR, CDR2 FQNEAQ (reference sequence). CDR3 length equals 13 residues. The entire variable domain, with the rest obtained from reference TRBV7-9 and TRBJ2-5, is as follows: DTGVSQNPRHKITKRGQNVTFRCDPISEHNRLYWYRQTLGQGPEFLTYFQNEAQLEKSRLLSDRFSAERPKGSFSTLEIQRTEQGDSAMYLCASKPGGEETQYFGPGTRLLVL.

This clone is a singleton in its sample. The chain employs TRBV29-1 and TRBJ2-5; TRBD2 agrees at 10 bases. The V segment lost 5 bases and the J segment 5 bases; nucleotides outside the gene matches: 8. The CDR3 extends over 14 amino acids. From germline, CDR1 is SQVTM and CDR2 ANQGSEA. This CDR3 reads CSVRGLANGETQYF. As DNA, the CDR3 is TGCAGCGTTAGGGGACTAGCGAACGGGGAGACCCAGTACTTC. The complete variable domain, with remaining parts taken from reference TRBV29-1 and TRBJ2-5, reads SAVISQKPSRDICQRGTSLTIQCQVDSQVTMMFWYRQQPGQSLTLIATANQGSEATYESGFVIDKFPISRPNLTFSTLTVSNMSPEDSSIYLCSVRGLANGETQYFGPGTRLLVL.

The chain uses TRBV19 and TRBJ1-5; D is uncertain. V dropped 7 bases and J dropped 0 bases, with 16 bases sitting between them. CDR3 size: 16 residues. CDR1 and CDR2 from the germline V gene are LNHDA and SQIVND (reference sequence). CDR3 loop: CASKSSRPYSNQPQHF. CDR3 DNA: TGTGCCAGTAAGAGTTCCCGACCATATAGCAATCAGCCCCAGCATTTT.

This chain uses TRBV28 with TRBJ1-1, with D uncertain. The CDR3 extends over 14 amino acids. Germline V gene data show CDR1 as MDHEN and CDR2 as SYDVKM. V lost 6 bases and J 1 base, leaving 12 bases between the germline ends. The CDR3 DNA is TGTGCCAGCAGCCTATCCTGGGCGAACACTGAAGCTTTCTTT. As protein: CASSLSWANTEAFF.

The sample holds one count of this clone. This chain uses TRBV6-5 with TRBJ2-2; D uncertain. Trimming stripped 7 bases from V and 5 bases from J, with 8 bases between. This CDR3 has 12 amino acids. Germline lookup yields CDR1 MNHEY and CDR2 SVGAGI. The CDR3 bases are TGTGCCAGCATGGGCCAAACCGGGGAGCTGTTTTTT. The encoded protein is CASMGQTGELFF.

V usage is TRBV11-2 and J usage is TRBJ1-2; no firm D call. From germline, CDR1 is SGHAT and CDR2 FQNNGV. The CDR3 totals 13 residues. V gave up 0 bases and J gave up 6 bases, with 8 bases separating them. The CDR3 nucleotides are TGTGCCAGCAGCTTAGATTTTGAGGATGGCTACACCTTC. Its protein product is CASSLDFEDGYTF. The full variable domain, its missing parts supplied by reference TRBV11-2 and TRBJ1-2, is EAGVAQSPRYKIIEKRQSVAFWCNPISGHATLYWYQQILGQGPKLLIQFQNNGVVDDSQLPKDRFSAERLKGVDSTLKIQPAKLEDSAVYLCASSLDFEDGYTFGSGTRLTVV.

V usage is TRBV24-1 and J usage is TRBJ2-3; possibly TRBD2 for D (6 bases). V was trimmed by 2 bases and J by 0 bases, leaving 11 bases between them. Germline V gene lookup returns CDR1 KGHDR and CDR2 SFDVKD. The CDR3 is 16 residues long. CDR3 DNA sequence: TGTGCCACCAGTGATTGGGCGGGACCCAGCACAGATACGCAGTATTTT. Translating gives CATSDWAGPSTDTQYF.

This chain joins TRBV6-5 and TRBJ1-6; TRBD1 matches 9 bases. Germline CDR1 MNHEY, CDR2 SVGAGI. The J segment lost 9 bases and the V segment lost 2 bases, leaving 8 bases of the junction unmatched. This CDR3 comprises 16 residues. The CDR3 here is CASSYGLQGAGSPLHF. Here the CDR3 DNA reads TGTGCCAGCAGTTACGGACTACAGGGGGCGGGTTCACCCCTCCACTTT.

The V gene is TRBV2, the J gene TRBJ1-2, with 7 nucleotides matching TRBD1. Germline V gene data show CDR1 as SNHLY and CDR2 as FYNNEI. The CDR3 spans 14 residues. Trimming cost V 6 bases and J 2 bases; bases outside gene matches: 6. The CDR3 sequence: CASSPDRANYGYTF. CDR3 nucleotides: TGTGCCAGCAGCCCCGACAGGGCAAACTATGGCTACACCTTC.

This rearrangement joins TRBV18 to TRBJ2-7; 8 nucleotides align to TRBD2. The junction had 10 bases not matched to a gene; V was cut back by 6 bases and J by 3 bases. Germline V gives CDR1 KGHSH, CDR2 LQKENI. The CDR3 has 15 amino acids. CDR3 sequence reads: CASSPSLAEDYEQYF. DNA for the CDR3: TGTGCCAGCTCGCCCTCACTAGCGGAGGACTACGAGCAGTACTTC.

The chain joins TRBV28 to TRBJ2-7; TRBD1 or TRBD2 may be the D gene (5 bases each). The V end lost 7 bases, the J end lost 0 bases, and 19 bases lay between the germline ends. Germline CDR1 is MDHEN and CDR2 is SYDVKM. CDR3 length equals 16 residues. The CDR3 DNA follows: TGTGCCAGCACCCATAGACTCTGGGGGTTCTCCTACGAGCAGTACTTC. It is translated as CASTHRLWGFSYEQYF.

This clone was found once. The genes are TRBV27 and TRBJ2-1, with 12 bases that match TRBD2. There are 18 residues in the CDR3. Looked up from germline, CDR1 is MNHEY and CDR2 is SMNVEV (reference sequence). With 3 bases clipped from V and 6 bases from J, the junction kept 12 bases outside the gene matches. Here the CDR3 reads CASSLQTSGSTPLNEQFF. The CDR3 DNA reads as TGTGCCAGCAGTTTGCAGACTAGCGGGAGTACCCCCCTCAATGAGCAGTTCTTC.

V gene TRBV7-3 combines with J gene TRBJ2-3; 7 nucleotides match TRBD2. Germline CDR1 reads SGHTA; CDR2 reads FQGTGA. This CDR3 is 15 amino acids long. After removal of 4 bases from V and 2 bases from J, the junction contained 6 bases not matched to a gene. CDR3 sequence (DNA): TGTGCCAGCAGCTCTGTAGCGGGTCCCACAGATACGCAGTATTTT. Protein: CASSSVAGPTDTQYF.

The chain recombines TRBV28 with TRBJ2-1; 7 bases are a match to TRBD2. Germline V gene lookup returns CDR1 MDHEN and CDR2 SYDVKM. The ends lost 6 bases at V and 7 bases at J; junction bases unmatched: 21. The CDR3 runs to 18 residues. CDR3 loop: CASSPLVRSEREENEQFF. The CDR3 region has the DNA TGTGCCAGCAGCCCCTTGGTAAGGTCGGAACGGGAGGAAAATGAGCAGTTCTTC. Complete variable domain (other parts from reference TRBV28 and TRBJ2-1): DVKVTQSSRYLVKRTGEKVFLECVQDMDHENMFWYRQDPGLGLRLIYFSYDVKMKEKGDIPEGYSVSREKKERFSLILESASTNQTSMYLCASSPLVRSEREENEQFFGPGTRLTVL.

The chain employs TRBV30 and TRBJ2-7; 7 bases match TRBD2. In germline, CDR1 is GTSNPN, CDR2 SVGIG (reference sequence). The CDR3 contains 14 residues. The V gene end was trimmed by 2 bases and the J gene end by 5 bases; junction bases not matched to a gene: 9. The CDR3 spells CAWSRGGSSHEQYF. Here the CDR3 DNA reads TGTGCCTGGAGTAGGGGCGGGAGTTCCCACGAGCAGTACTTC.

The chain recombines TRBV28 with TRBJ2-5, with D tentatively TRBD1 (5 bases). V lost 4 bases and J lost 1, with 16 bases in between. This CDR3 contains 16 residues. The germline gives CDR1 MDHEN, CDR2 SYDVKM. The CDR3, as DNA: TGTGCCAGCAGTTCCCCGGCAGGGATTTCCCAAGAGACCCAGTACTTC. As protein: CASSSPAGISQETQYF. The whole variable domain, filled in from reference TRBV28 and TRBJ2-5, reads DVKVTQSSRYLVKRTGEKVFLECVQDMDHENMFWYRQDPGLGLRLIYFSYDVKMKEKGDIPEGYSVSREKKERFSLILESASTNQTSMYLCASSSPAGISQETQYFGPGTRLLVL.

Written as DNA, the CDR3 is TGTGCCAGCATCGGCGGGATAGGCGACAATGAGCAGTTCTTC. Translation: CASIGGIGDNEQFF. The gene calls are TRBV6-5 and TRBJ2-1; the D gene is possibly TRBD2 (6 bases). Germline-derived CDR1 and CDR2 are MNHEY and SVGAGI. The CDR3 contains 14 residues. V was clipped by 7 bases and J by 5 bases, with 15 bases between them.

V is TRBV19 and J is TRBJ2-4, with TRBD2 identical over 8 bases. Germline lookup yields CDR1 LNHDA and CDR2 SQIVND (reference sequence). The CDR3 extends over 14 amino acids. The V gene end was trimmed by 6 bases and the J gene end by 7 bases; junction bases not matched to a gene: 8. CDR3 amino acids: CASRLSGVGNIQYF. The CDR3, as DNA: TGTGCCAGTAGGCTTAGCGGGGTCGGGAACATTCAGTACTTC.